Shown below are 23 T cell receptor beta chains from a single sample sequenced in a study of glioma-infiltrating T cells after dendritic cell vaccination. TCRdb keeps only in-frame clones here, not all; method: immunoSEQ multiplex PCR. The sample has 71,000 or so clones; under 90% are singletons. Sequencing used blood, obtained before dendritic cell vaccination. The receptor set was obtained from a human donor with glioblastoma.

The chain has TRBV5-1 and TRBJ1-1, with TRBD1 identical over 7 bases. J lost 3 bases, V lost 7 bases, and 9 bases had no gene match. This CDR3 is 14 amino acids long. Germline CDR1 is SGHRS and CDR2 is YFSETQ. As DNA, the CDR3 is TGCGCCAGCCAAGACTTAACAGGGGACACTGAAGCTTTCTTT. This encodes CASQDLTGDTEAFF. Full variable domain (rest looked up from reference TRBV5-1 and TRBJ1-1): KAGVTQTPRYLIKTRGQQVTLSCSPISGHRSVSWYQQTPGQGLQFLFEYFSETQRNKGNFPGRFSGRQFSNSRSEMNVSTLELGDSALYLCASQDLTGDTEAFFGQGTRLTVV.

The chain carries TRBV11-1 and TRBJ1-4; D is possibly TRBD1 (5 bases). Trimming shortened V by 2 bases and J by 1 base, and 8 bases separated the two germline ends. Germline V gives CDR1 SGHAT, CDR2 FQDESV (reference sequence). The CDR3 has 15 residues. CDR3 region: CASSLQGGTNEKLFF. CDR3 nucleotide sequence: TGTGCCAGCAGCTTACAGGGAGGAACTAATGAAAAACTGTTTTTT.

The chain carries TRBV19 and TRBJ1-4; D is unresolved. Germline V gives CDR1 LNHDA, CDR2 SQIVND (reference sequence). Trimming removed 5 bases at V and 0 bases at J, with 13 bases between. The CDR3 is 16 residues long. In nucleotides, the CDR3 is TGTGCCAGTAGTGGACTGTCAGGCGCAACTAATGAAAAACTGTTTTTT. It is translated as CASSGLSGATNEKLFF.

The genes are TRBV5-4 and TRBJ2-3; a weak D match, TRBD1 (6 bases). Deletions cut 4 bases from V and 0 bases from J, with 18 bases between. Germline lookup yields CDR1 SGHNT and CDR2 YYREEE (reference sequence). This CDR3 region has 17 residues. CDR3 sequence reads: CASSRGSTGLSTDTQYF. In DNA, the CDR3 is TGTGCCAGCAGCCGGGGATCGACAGGCCTGAGCACAGATACGCAGTATTTT.

This chain joins TRBV2 and TRBJ2-4, with 7 bases that match TRBD1. The CDR3 spans 16 residues. The junction had 4 bases not matched to a gene; V was cut back by 0 bases and J by 2 bases. Germline lookup yields CDR1 SNHLY and CDR2 FYNNEI. The CDR3 sequence is CASSEARGRSKNIQYF. The CDR3 region has the DNA TGTGCCAGCAGTGAAGCAAGGGGGCGATCCAAAAACATTCAGTACTTC. Full variable domain (outside the CDR3, taken from reference TRBV2 and TRBJ2-4): EPEVTQTPSHQVTQMGQEVILRCVPISNHLYFYWYRQILGQKVEFLVSFYNNEISEKSEIFDDQFSVERPDGSNFTLKIRSTKLEDSAMYFCASSEARGRSKNIQYFGAGTRLSVL.

V is TRBV5-1 and J is TRBJ2-1, with D perhaps matching TRBD1 (5 bases). Germline CDR1 SGHRS, CDR2 YFSETQ. V shed 4 bases and J shed 0 bases, with 11 bases lying between them. The CDR3 has 15 residues. The CDR3 here is CASSQDTSSYNEQFF. The CDR3, as DNA: TGCGCCAGCAGCCAGGACACCAGCTCCTACAATGAGCAGTTCTTC.

The chain recombines TRBV19 with TRBJ2-7; 7 positions agree with TRBD1. Per germline, CDR1 LNHDA and CDR2 SQIVND (reference sequence). The CDR3 length is 14 residues. V dropped 3 bases and J dropped 6; count of bases not matched to a gene: 8. DNA of the CDR3: TGTGCCAGTAGTATGACAGGGAAATATGGCGAGCAGTACTTC. Translated, it gives CASSMTGKYGEQYF.

In this sample, this clone turned up once. The gene calls are TRBV7-6 and TRBJ1-1; 7 nucleotides line up with TRBD1. The V and J ends lost 6 bases and 5 bases, in that order; junction bases with no gene match: 6. The CDR3 has 13 amino acids. The germline V gene has CDR1 SGHVS and CDR2 FNYEAQ. CDR3 DNA: TGTGCCAGCAGTGGAACAGGGGAGACTGAAGCTTTCTTT. Translated: CASSGTGETEAFF.

The rearrangement joins TRBV7-2 to TRBJ1-6, with 9 bases identical to TRBD1. V gave up 5 bases and J gave up 6 bases; unmatched junction bases: 5. CDR1 SGHTA and CDR2 FQGNSA come from the germline V gene. The CDR3 has 15 residues. The CDR3 sequence is CASSPRQGGNSPLHF. The CDR3 bases are TGTGCCAGCAGCCCCAGACAGGGGGGTAATTCACCCCTCCACTTT.

The chain is built from TRBV7-3 and TRBJ2-1, with 13 bases lining up with TRBD2. J lost 6 bases, V lost 1 base, and 3 bases had no gene match. The germline gives CDR1 SGHTA, CDR2 FQGTGA. This CDR3 has 16 amino acids. The CDR3 loop is CASSLNRTSGGNEQFF. The DNA of the CDR3 is TGTGCCAGCAGCTTAAATCGGACTAGCGGGGGCAATGAGCAGTTCTTC.

This clone was observed once. The chain couples TRBV19 to TRBJ2-1; 13 bases match TRBD2. V lost 6 bases to trimming and J lost 6 bases; unmatched junction nucleotides: 11. Germline CDR1 is LNHDA and CDR2 is SQIVND (reference sequence). The CDR3 totals 17 residues. CDR3 DNA: TGTGCCAGTAGCCTGAGGACTAGCGGGGGCCAGGGCAATGAGCAGTTCTTC. Protein sequence: CASSLRTSGGQGNEQFF.

This chain uses TRBV7-2 with TRBJ2-4; D may be TRBD2 (6 bases). This CDR3 comprises 15 residues. Germline CDR1 is SGHTA and CDR2 is FQGNSA. With 5 bases removed from V and 9 bases from J, the gap between germline ends came to 20 bases. Written as DNA, the CDR3 is TGTGCCAGCAGCCCCGGGGGAACCTCGCGGGTCATTCAGTACTTC. Its translation is CASSPGGTSRVIQYF.

This clone was seen a handful of times. The chain is built from TRBV10-3 and TRBJ1-5, with 10 bases identical to TRBD1. Germline CDR1 ENHRY, CDR2 SYGVKD. The CDR3 covers 16 residues. The junction had 6 bases not matched to a gene; V was cut back by 0 bases and J by 7 bases. CDR3 nucleotide sequence: TGTGCCATCAGTGAGTCGAGTGCGGACAGGGGGCAGCCCCAGCATTTT. The encoded protein is CAISESSADRGQPQHF.

V gene TRBV25-1 combines with J gene TRBJ2-5; D call uncertain. Germline V CDR1 and CDR2: MGHDK, SYGVNS. Trimming stripped 5 bases from V and 4 bases from J, with 5 bases between. The CDR3 is made up of 11 amino acids. Here the CDR3 DNA reads TGTGCCAGCAGTCTAATAGAGACCCAGTACTTC. Protein product: CASSLIETQYF.

The V call is TRBV9, the J call TRBJ1-5; D remains unclear. Germline V gene data show CDR1 as SGDLS and CDR2 as YYNGEE. The germline V and J ends were trimmed by 0 bases and 0 bases, with 7 bases remaining between them. CDR3 length: 15 amino acids. CDR3 in DNA: TGTGCCAGCAGCGTAGGATACAATAGCAATCAGCCCCAGCATTTT. The encoded protein is CASSVGYNSNQPQHF.

The chain recombines TRBV4-1 with TRBJ2-2; unclear D gene. The CDR3 contains 14 residues. V was shortened by 0 bases and J by 7 bases, with 9 bases between the two germline ends. From germline, CDR1 is MGHRA and CDR2 YSYEKL. For the CDR3, the DNA is TGCGCCAGCAGCCAAGATAGGAGCAGCGGGGAGCTGTTTTTT. As protein: CASSQDRSSGELFF.

The genes are TRBV29-1 and TRBJ2-7, with TRBD2 as a possible D gene (5 bases). The V end was cut by 3 bases, the J end by 3 bases, with 15 bases between. Per the germline V gene, CDR1 is SQVTM and CDR2 is ANQGSEA. The CDR3 loop spans 14 amino acids. The CDR3, as DNA: TGCAGCGTTGACAAGGGCGGGTCCGGCTACGAGCAGTACTTC. This translates into CSVDKGGSGYEQYF.

V gene TRBV5-6 combines with J gene TRBJ1-2; 8 positions agree with TRBD1. The CDR3 is 15 amino acids. The ends lost 5 bases at V and 0 bases at J; junction bases unmatched: 6. Looked up from germline, CDR1 is SGHDT and CDR2 is YYEEEE. The CDR3 coding sequence is TGTGCCAGCAGTTCGACAGGGGACACTAACTATGGCTACACCTTC. This codes for CASSSTGDTNYGYTF.

This clone came up once. The CDR3 region has the DNA TGTGCCAGCAGCCCGACAGGTGAAGAATACACCTTC. The encoded protein is CASSPTGEEYTF. The chain employs TRBV4-2 and TRBJ1-2; D possibly corresponds to TRBD1 (6 bases). Deletions cut 4 bases from V and 11 bases from J, with 14 bases between. Looked up from germline, CDR1 is LGHNA and CDR2 is YNFKEQ. The CDR3 is made up of 12 amino acids.

The chain has TRBV7-6 and TRBJ2-3; maybe TRBD2 (6 bases). The V gene's germline CDR1 is SGHVS and CDR2 FNYEAQ. This CDR3 comprises 18 residues. The V end was cut by 2 bases, the J end by 2 bases, with 20 bases between. The DNA for the CDR3 is TGTGCCAGCAGCTTACCCCGCTCTGGCGGGGCAGACACAGATACGCAGTATTTT. This sequence encodes CASSLPRSGGADTDTQYF.

The chain links TRBV7-6 to TRBJ2-5, with 11 positions matching TRBD2. Germline-derived CDR1 and CDR2 are SGHVS and FNYEAQ. With 4 bases clipped from V and 5 bases from J, the junction kept 15 bases outside the gene matches. CDR3 length: 18 amino acids. This chain's CDR3 is CASSSTQYIAGGPETQYF. The CDR3, as DNA: TGTGCCAGCAGCTCCACACAATACATAGCGGGGGGGCCGGAGACCCAGTACTTC.

This chain joins TRBV5-1 and TRBJ1-2; a weak D match, TRBD1 (5 bases). Trimming pared 2 bases from V and 4 bases from J, leaving 12 bases between. Germline V CDR1 and CDR2: SGHRS, YFSETQ. This CDR3 spans 14 amino acids. CDR3 nucleotides: TGCGCCAGCAGCTTTGAAGACAGCATCTATGGCTACACCTTC. It specifies CASSFEDSIYGYTF.

This sequence joins TRBV16 and TRBJ2-7; D is uncertain. The V end lost 0 bases, the J end lost 1 base, and 7 bases lay between the germline ends. This CDR3 comprises 14 residues. The germline CDR1 and CDR2 sequences are KGHSY and FQNENV. CDR3 protein: CASSQSWQSYEQYF. The CDR3 region has the DNA TGTGCCAGCAGCCAATCGTGGCAGTCCTACGAGCAGTACTTC.